These T cell receptor beta chains were read from a single sample in a study. TCRdb reanalysed the RT-PCR reads using MiXCR and keeps one entry per CDR3 protein. Of about 680,000 distinct CDR3 sequences in the sample, approximately 15% were seen once. The sequenced material came from memory CD4+ T cells from blood. The receptors shown here come from a female donor in good health, serving as a healthy control. CDR3s include the opening cysteine and the closing phenylalanine or tryptophan. Fields, in order: clone size, J gene, D gene, V gene, CDR3 DNA, CDR3 protein. The D gene is left open where the match is weak. Clone size is not always given. Where it is, it says once, few, many or a class for expanded clones.

few | TRBJ2-1 | - | TRBV3-1 | TGTGCCAGCAGCCAAGTACAGGAGCAGTTCTTC | CASSQVQEQFF
few | TRBJ1-1 | - | TRBV6-2/TRBV6-3 | TGTGCCAGCACTTTCCAGTGGGGGAACACTGAAGCTTTCTTT | CASTFQWGNTEAFF
- | TRBJ1-5 | - | TRBV10-3 | TGTGCCATCAGTGAAAACAGGAATCAGCCCCAGCATTTT | CAISENRNQPQHF
few | TRBJ1-1 | - | TRBV25-1 | TGTGCCAGCAGTGAATATTCGGTTAACACTGAAGCTTTCTTT | CASSEYSVNTEAFF
many | TRBJ2-7 | - | TRBV12-3/TRBV12-4 | TGTGCCAGCAGTCCGCATTCGCTGGTCCACTACGAGCAGTACTTC | CASSPHSLVHYEQYF
few | TRBJ2-4 | TRBD1 | TRBV11-2 | TGTGCCAGCAGCCCGGGACAGCTTGAAAACATTCAGTACTTC | CASSPGQLENIQYF
few | TRBJ2-2 | - | TRBV18 | TGTGCCAGCTCACCAAGGCAGCCAAGCAACACCGGGGAGCTGTTTTTT | CASSPRQPSNTGELFF
many | TRBJ2-5 | - | TRBV5-1 | TGCGCCAGCTCCCCACGTGGAGCGGGAGAGACCCAGTACTTC | CASSPRGAGETQYF
- | TRBJ2-1 | - | TRBV4-1 | TGCGCCAGCAGCCAAGTGGGACCCATCAATGAGCAGTTCTTC | CASSQVGPINEQFF
once | TRBJ2-2 | - | TRBV12-3/TRBV12-4 | TGTGCCAGCAGTTTTTTGACAGGGAACACCGGGGAGCTGTTTTTT | CASSFLTGNTGELFF
few | TRBJ2-7 | TRBD2 | TRBV28 | TGTGCCAGCAGTTGGCCTAGCGGGAGGTCCCCTTCCTACGAGCAGTACTTC | CASSWPSGRSPSYEQYF
many | TRBJ1-6 | TRBD1 | TRBV4-3 | TGCGCCAGCAGCCAAGGTCGGGACAGGGGATCACCCCTCCACTTT | CASSQGRDRGSPLHF
many | TRBJ2-3 | TRBD2 | TRBV6-5 | TGTGCCAGCAGTTACTCTTGGACTAGCTCCCCCGATACGCAGTATTTT | CASSYSWTSSPDTQYF
few | TRBJ2-3 | - | TRBV7-3 | TGTGCCAGCAGCTCGATACCGGGTGGACAAGGGTGGACAGATACGCAGTATTTT | CASSSIPGGQGWTDTQYF
- | TRBJ1-6 | - | TRBV6-5 | TGTGCCAGCAGTTCACACACGGGGTTCGGGTTAGTAGGATCACCCCTCCACTTT | CASSSHTGFGLVGSPLHF
many | TRBJ2-3 | - | TRBV6-2/TRBV6-3 | TGTGCCAGCAGTTGGGATTCCGGGCGCACAGATACGCAGTATTTT | CASSWDSGRTDTQYF
- | TRBJ2-5 | - | TRBV4-3 | TGCGCCAGCAGCCAAGATCTTCCCCCCGGAGAGACCCAGTACTTC | CASSQDLPPGETQYF
many | TRBJ1-2 | - | TRBV7-2 | TGTGCCAGCAGCTTAAACTTAAAGGGGGTGGCCTTC | CASSLNLKGVAF
many | TRBJ1-5 | TRBD1 | TRBV20-1 | TGCAGTGCCCGACAGGGGAGCCGGGCCCAGCATTTT | CSARQGSRAQHF
few | TRBJ1-1 | TRBD1 | TRBV5-1 | TGCGCCAGCAGCTCCATGGGACAGGGGACTAAGAAGACTATAGGGGTGGCTTTCTTT | CASSSMGQGTKKTIGVAFF
- | TRBJ2-1 | TRBD1 | TRBV5-8 | TGTGCCAGCAGCTCAGGACAGGGGAACGACAATGAGCAGTTCTTC | CASSSGQGNDNEQFF
many | TRBJ2-1 | - | TRBV20-1 | TGCAGTGCTAGGCGGCAGGTCTCCTACAATGAGCAGTTCTTC | CSARRQVSYNEQFF
- | TRBJ2-5 | TRBD2 | TRBV5-6 | TGTGCCAGCACGATAGCGGGAGATGAGACCCAGTACTTC | CASTIAGDETQYF
few | TRBJ2-5 | TRBD1 | TRBV7-7 | TGTGCCAGCAGCTCCACAGGGGAGAGGGAGACCCAGTACTTC | CASSSTGERETQYF
- | TRBJ1-2 | - | TRBV20-1 | TGCAGTGCTAGTGCCATACTTAACTATGGCTACACCTTC | CSASAILNYGYTF
- | TRBJ2-1 | TRBD2 | TRBV9 | TGTGCCAGCAGCGGTATGGGGACTAGCGGGAACAATGAGCAGTTCTTC | CASSGMGTSGNNEQFF
many | TRBJ2-7 | - | TRBV6-5 | TGTGCCAGTATACGGAAAGGCAGCTACGAGCAGTACTTC | CASIRKGSYEQYF
- | TRBJ2-7 | - | TRBV6-5 | TGTGCCAGCAGTTACAGTAGGCTAGGGCCCACCTACGAGCAGTACTTC | CASSYSRLGPTYEQYF
few | TRBJ2-1 | TRBD2 | TRBV5-6 | TGTGCCAGCCTCTGGGGCGGGGGGGCGTTAAATGAGCAGTTCTTC | CASLWGGGALNEQFF
- | TRBJ2-1 | - | TRBV7-2 | TGTGCCAGCAGCTTAGAAGGCGGAGACAATGAGCAGTTCTTC | CASSLEGGDNEQFF
- | TRBJ2-2 | - | TRBV12-3/TRBV12-4 | TGTGCCAGCGGCGTCTCGAAGGGAAGGAACACCGGGGAGCTGTTTTTT | CASGVSKGRNTGELFF
- | TRBJ2-2 | - | TRBV20-1 | TGCAGTGCTAGGGAGATCCTGAACACCGGGGAGCTGTTTTTT | CSAREILNTGELFF
many | TRBJ2-2 | TRBD2 | TRBV5-1 | TGCGCCAGCAGCTCTTCGACTAGCGGTGCCGGGGAGCTGTTTTTT | CASSSSTSGAGELFF
many | TRBJ2-5 | TRBD1 | TRBV7-2 | TGTGCCAGCAGCCGCCTACCAGGGGGTTGGGAGACCCAGTACTTC | CASSRLPGGWETQYF
- | TRBJ2-1 | TRBD2 | TRBV20-1 | TGCAGTGCTAGGGGTATTTTAGGCGGGAGAAACCATCGCTACAATGAGCAGTTCTTC | CSARGILGGRNHRYNEQFF
few | TRBJ2-7 | TRBD1 | TRBV20-1 | TGCAGTGCTCACCGGGACAGAAATTACGAGCAGTACTTC | CSAHRDRNYEQYF
few | TRBJ2-3 | - | TRBV6-2/TRBV6-3 | TGTGCCAGCAGTTACTCGAGAGATTCAAACACAGATACGCAGTATTTT | CASSYSRDSNTDTQYF
few | TRBJ2-3 | TRBD2 | TRBV5-1 | TGCGCCAGCAGCTCCCTCCTAGCGGGGGGCGCAGATACGCAGTATTTT | CASSSLLAGGADTQYF
few | TRBJ1-1 | - | TRBV6-2/TRBV6-3 | TGTGCCAGCAGTTACCCAGCCATTGAAGCTTTCTTT | CASSYPAIEAFF
- | TRBJ1-5 | - | TRBV30 | TGTGCCTGGAGTGTACAAGGGGGGGCAGTAAGCAGCAATCAGCCCCAGCATTTT | CAWSVQGGAVSSNQPQHF
many | TRBJ1-2 | - | TRBV6-5 | TGTGCCAGCAGGCAACGGACGGGCGAGAACTATGGCTACACCTTC | CASRQRTGENYGYTF
- | TRBJ2-1 | - | TRBV2 | TGTGCCAGCCTTACGGACGGTGCCTACAATGAGCAGTTCTTC | CASLTDGAYNEQFF
many | TRBJ2-1 | TRBD1 | TRBV20-1 | TGCAGTGCTAGGAGACAGGGCAATGAGCAGTTCTTC | CSARRQGNEQFF
many | TRBJ1-5 | TRBD1 | TRBV5-1 | TGCGCCAGCAGCTTGAGCGCAACCGGGACAGGCAATCAGCCCCAGCATTTT | CASSLSATGTGNQPQHF
few | TRBJ2-4 | - | TRBV18 | TGTGCCAGCTCACCAGAACAAAACATTCAGTACTTC | CASSPEQNIQYF
once | TRBJ2-2 | TRBD2 | TRBV6-2/TRBV6-3 | TGTGCCAGCACCGTAGCGGGAAATGTTGGGGAGCTGTTTTTT | CASTVAGNVGELFF
- | TRBJ2-1 | TRBD1 | TRBV9 | TGTGCCAGCAGCCCTCACCTCAGGGGGCAAGGTGAGCAGTTCTTC | CASSPHLRGQGEQFF
- | TRBJ2-2 | TRBD2 | TRBV5-1 | TGCGCCAGCAGCCTAGGGACTAGCGGGAGCACCGGGGAGCTGTTTTTT | CASSLGTSGSTGELFF
few | TRBJ2-1 | - | TRBV6-2/TRBV6-3 | TGTGCCAGCAGTTGGGACGGGAGCGCCATGACGGGCGATGAGCAGTTCTTC | CASSWDGSAMTGDEQFF
few | TRBJ2-5 | - | TRBV20-1 | TGCAGTGCTAGAGATGGGGGGCCCCAAGAGACCCAGTACTTC | CSARDGGPQETQYF
- | TRBJ2-2 | - | TRBV10-3 | TGTGCCATCAGTGAGTCAGGGGCGAACACCGGGGAGCTGTTTTTT | CAISESGANTGELFF
- | TRBJ2-4 | - | TRBV12-3/TRBV12-4 | TGTGCCAGCAGTTCCCGTGTGGACATTCAGTACTTC | CASSSRVDIQYF
- | TRBJ2-7 | - | TRBV6-2/TRBV6-3 | TGTGCCATCCGGGGCGGGGCCCCCTACGAGCAGTACTTC | CAIRGGAPYEQYF
few | TRBJ2-2 | - | TRBV6-5 | TGTGCCAGCCAGCTCAGCTCGACACAGGGAGGGCTGTTTTTT | CASQLSSTQGGLFF
few | TRBJ1-2 | - | TRBV3-1 | TGTGCCAGCAGCCAAGAACCGGGGGCAAACTATGGCTACACCTTC | CASSQEPGANYGYTF
many | TRBJ1-4 | - | TRBV5-1 | TGCGCCAGCAGCTTGGTTCCGGAGACCGGTGAAAAACTGTTTTTT | CASSLVPETGEKLFF
few | TRBJ2-1 | TRBD1 | TRBV6-5 | TGTGCCAGCAGGCCCGGGGACAGGGGGCGTGGTGAGCAGTTCTTC | CASRPGDRGRGEQFF
- | TRBJ1-1 | - | TRBV3-1 | TGTGCCAGCAGCCAAGTTACGTCAGGTGAAGCTTTCTTT | CASSQVTSGEAFF